Each of the 21 T cell receptor beta chains below was sequenced from the same sample in a study of a mutant IDH1 vaccine in newly diagnosed glioma. No cognate antigen is known for these TCRs. The time point is: week 11, during vaccination. Each vaccine dose was 300 ug of mutant IDH1 20-mer peptide, with topical imiquimod. Only in-frame clones appear in the TCRdb table, and some are missing; sequencing was by immunoSEQ multiplex PCR. The sample holds around 120,000 clones, about 80% seen once. This material consisted of PBMCs, taken from a glioma patient whose treatment included an IDH1 peptide vaccine. All receptors derive from a man in his forties with glioma.

The chain employs TRBV6-5 and TRBJ2-1, with D possibly being TRBD2 (6 bases). With 6 bases removed from V and 9 bases from J, the gap between germline ends came to 15 bases. This CDR3 region has 13 residues. The germline V gene has CDR1 MNHEY and CDR2 SVGAGI. The CDR3: CASRLAAEGEQFF. The CDR3 DNA reads TGTGCCAGCAGGTTAGCGGCGGAGGGTGAGCAGTTCTTC.

The rearrangement joins TRBV6-4 to TRBJ1-2; D perhaps matches TRBD1 (6 bases). V dropped 5 bases and J dropped 8 bases, with 12 bases sitting between them. The CDR3 extends over 12 amino acids. CDR1 and CDR2 (germline): MRHNA, SNTAGT. As DNA, the CDR3 is TGTGCCAGCAGTTCACAGGGCAACGGCTACACCTTC. Translated, it gives CASSSQGNGYTF.

This clone was found a few times. The chain is built from TRBV2 and TRBJ1-3, with D hard to call. The germline gives CDR1 SNHLY, CDR2 FYNNEI. Trimming pared 8 bases from V and 0 bases from J, leaving 8 bases between. The CDR3 extends over 13 amino acids. The CDR3 DNA is TGTGCCAGCTTCGGGGTCTCTGGAAACACCATATATTTT. Translation: CASFGVSGNTIYF. Variable domain in full (rest from reference TRBV2 and TRBJ1-3): EPEVTQTPSHQVTQMGQEVILRCVPISNHLYFYWYRQILGQKVEFLVSFYNNEISEKSEIFDDQFSVERPDGSNFTLKIRSTKLEDSAMYFCASFGVSGNTIYFGEGSWLTVV.

CDR3: CASRLTSGGNTGELFF. The CDR3 DNA follows: TGTGCCAGCAGGCTGACTAGCGGGGGGAACACCGGGGAGCTGTTTTTT. This chain uses TRBV2 with TRBJ2-2, with 12 bases matching TRBD2. This CDR3 is built from 16 residues. The germline V gene has CDR1 SNHLY and CDR2 FYNNEI. Trimming at V came to 6 bases and at J to 1 base, leaving 3 bases not matched to a gene.

The V gene is TRBV19, the J gene TRBJ1-4; weak D call: TRBD1 (5 bases). V lost 3 bases and J 4 bases, leaving 15 bases between the germline ends. The CDR3 covers 16 residues. Germline CDR1 and CDR2: LNHDA and SQIVND (reference sequence). DNA for the CDR3: TGTGCCAGTAGTATCCCTCAAGGGGTCATTAATGAAAAACTGTTTTTT. This translates into CASSIPQGVINEKLFF. Full variable domain (outside the CDR3, taken from reference TRBV19 and TRBJ1-4): DGGITQSPKYLFRKEGQNVTLSCEQNLNHDAMYWYRQDPGQGLRLIYYSQIVNDFQKGDIAEGYSVSREKKESFPLTVTSAQKNPTAFYLCASSIPQGVINEKLFFGSGTQLSVL.

V and J are TRBV6-5 and TRBJ1-5, with 9 bases that match TRBD1. The CDR3 contains 14 residues. CDR1 and CDR2 (germline): MNHEY, SVGAGI. Germline trimming cut 6 bases from V and 3 bases from J; bases unmatched to any gene: 3. The CDR3 sequence is CASSTGGFNQPQHF. CDR3 DNA: TGTGCCAGCAGCACAGGGGGCTTCAATCAGCCCCAGCATTTT.

This clone showed up just a few times. The chain is built from TRBV29-1 and TRBJ2-3; 7 bases line up with TRBD1. The CDR3 is made up of 15 amino acids. CDR1 SQVTM and CDR2 ANQGSEA come from the germline V gene. Germline trimming cut 3 bases from V and 0 bases from J; bases unmatched to any gene: 6. The chain's CDR3 is CSVERGQGSTDTQYF. In DNA, the CDR3 is TGCAGCGTTGAGAGGGGGCAGGGGAGCACAGATACGCAGTATTTT.

With regard to this clone: A read error may account for a junction end that differs from germline. V is TRBV7-7 and J is TRBJ2-5, with D uncertain. The CDR3 is made up of 12 amino acids. Germline lookup yields CDR1 SSHAT and CDR2 FNYEAQ (reference sequence). The CDR3 bases are TGTGCTAGCAGCTTAGATCAAGAGACCCAGTACTTC. Residues: CASSLDQETQYF.

This clone was picked up one time. The chain links TRBV9 to TRBJ2-1, with 16 bases identical to TRBD2. The V segment lost 4 bases and the J segment 2 bases; nucleotides outside the gene matches: 12. The CDR3 is 20 residues long. CDR1 is SGDLS and CDR2 is YYNGEE in the germline V gene. The CDR3 DNA reads TGTGCCAGCAGCCTAACCGCGGGACTAGCGGGAGGGTCCCCCTACAATGAGCAGTTCTTC. This translates into CASSLTAGLAGGSPYNEQFF. The variable domain in full, completed from reference TRBV9 and TRBJ2-1, reads DSGVTQTPKHLITATGQRVTLRCSPRSGDLSVYWYQQSLDQGLQFLIQYYNGEERAKGNILERFSAQQFPDLHSELNLSSLELGDSALYFCASSLTAGLAGGSPYNEQFFGPGTRLTVL.

The chain has TRBV7-9 and TRBJ2-7, with a possible D match to TRBD1 (5 bases). The V gene's germline CDR1 is SEHNR and CDR2 FQNEAQ (reference sequence). There are 16 residues in the CDR3. V shed 5 bases and J shed 3 bases, with 20 bases lying between them. The CDR3 is CASSPTRGQDGYEQYF. DNA of the CDR3: TGTGCCAGCAGCCCCACCCGCGGACAAGATGGCTACGAGCAGTACTTC.

This chain links TRBV13 with TRBJ2-5, with unresolved D. The V end lost 1 base, the J end lost 1 base, and 13 bases lay between the germline ends. CDR1 is PRHDT and CDR2 is FYEKMQ in the germline V gene (reference sequence). The CDR3 is 16 amino acids. The CDR3 sequence: CASSLVGREVQETQYF. The DNA for the CDR3 is TGTGCCAGCAGCTTAGTTGGTAGAGAAGTCCAAGAGACCCAGTACTTC.

The gene calls are TRBV7-3 and TRBJ2-3, with D possibly TRBD2 on 5 matching bases. There are 14 residues in the CDR3. Germline assignment: CDR1 SGHTA and CDR2 FQGTGA. The germline V and J ends were trimmed by 4 bases and 4 bases, with 12 bases remaining between them. CDR3 sequence reads: CASSSEGSSDTQYF. In nucleotides, the CDR3 is TGTGCCAGCAGCTCTGAGGGCTCCTCAGATACGCAGTATTTT. Complete variable domain (other parts from reference TRBV7-3 and TRBJ2-3): GAGVSQTPSNKVTEKGKYVELRCDPISGHTALYWYRQSLGQGPEFLIYFQGTGAADDSGLPNDRFFAVRPEGSVSTLKIQRTERGDSAVYLCASSSEGSSDTQYFGPGTRLTVL.

The chain carries TRBV7-3 and TRBJ1-2, with 8 positions matching TRBD1. The CDR3 runs to 18 residues. The ends lost 2 bases at V and 6 bases at J; junction bases unmatched: 17. Per germline, CDR1 SGHTA and CDR2 FQGTGA. CDR3 nucleotide sequence: TGTGCCAGCAGCTTAGGCGCCCAGGGGGCGAGGGAGGACAATGGCTACACCTTC. Translation gives CASSLGAQGAREDNGYTF. The entire variable domain, with the rest obtained from reference TRBV7-3 and TRBJ1-2, is as follows: GAGVSQTPSNKVTEKGKYVELRCDPISGHTALYWYRQSLGQGPEFLIYFQGTGAADDSGLPNDRFFAVRPEGSVSTLKIQRTERGDSAVYLCASSLGAQGAREDNGYTFGSGTRLTVV.

The rearrangement links TRBV4-1 to TRBJ1-2; D gene unclear. Germline lookup yields CDR1 MGHRA and CDR2 YSYEKL. The CDR3 is 15 residues long. V was cut by 5 bases and J by 3 bases, with 16 bases left in between. CDR3 protein: CASSTTSWRDYGYTF. CDR3 nucleotides: TGCGCCAGCAGCACTACCTCGTGGCGCGACTATGGCTACACCTTC.

The genes are TRBV29-1 and TRBJ1-1, with 7 bases identical to TRBD1. Trimming took 8 bases from V and 4 from J; bases not matched to a gene: 13. Germline loops: CDR1 SQVTM, CDR2 ANQGSEA. The CDR3 extends over 14 amino acids. DNA for the CDR3: TGCAGCCACGGTAGGGGCGCAGGGGGCACTGAAGCTTTCTTT. Protein product: CSHGRGAGGTEAFF.

There are a few counts of this clone. The chain combines TRBV6-5 with TRBJ2-6; D remains unclear. In germline, CDR1 is MNHEY, CDR2 SVGAGI. With 4 bases removed from V and 4 bases from J, the gap between germline ends came to 8 bases. The CDR3 has 14 amino acids. The CDR3 protein is CASSLVGGANVLTF. The CDR3 bases are TGTGCCAGCAGTTTGGTAGGGGGGGCCAACGTCCTGACTTTC.

This chain uses TRBV6-4 with TRBJ1-5, with D tentatively TRBD1 (6 bases). CDR3 size: 14 residues. Germline V lookup: CDR1 MRHNA, CDR2 SNTAGT. V was pared by 3 bases and J by 3 bases, with 9 bases between. The CDR3 DNA reads TGTGCCAGCAGTGAAAGGGGGGACAATCAGCCCCAGCATTTT. Translating gives CASSERGDNQPQHF.

This chain uses TRBV5-1 with TRBJ1-1; D uncertain. Per germline, CDR1 SGHRS and CDR2 YFSETQ. Trimming took off 0 bases at V and 1 base at J, with 4 bases between the two ends. The CDR3 is 13 amino acids. CDR3 bases: TGCGCCAGCAGCTTGGGAAAGAACACTGAAGCTTTCTTT. Protein: CASSLGKNTEAFF.

This clone showed up just once. The gene calls are TRBV5-1 and TRBJ2-3, with D unresolved. CDR1 is SGHRS, CDR2 YFSETQ, per germline. The germline V and J ends were trimmed by 2 bases and 4 bases, with 8 bases remaining between them. This CDR3 is built from 13 residues. Here the CDR3 reads CASSFNGPDTQYF. As DNA, the CDR3 is TGCGCCAGCAGCTTTAATGGCCCAGATACGCAGTATTTT.

The rearrangement joins TRBV5-1 to TRBJ2-5; TRBD2 agrees at 7 bases. Per the germline V gene, CDR1 is SGHRS and CDR2 is YFSETQ. The CDR3 length is 15 residues. The V segment lost 4 bases and the J segment 2 bases; nucleotides outside the gene matches: 8. The DNA of the CDR3 is TGCGCCAGCAGCATGGCGGGAGCCTGGCAAGAGACCCAGTACTTC. Protein: CASSMAGAWQETQYF.

The chain uses TRBV7-2 and TRBJ2-5; 12 nucleotides agree with TRBD1. J was trimmed by 4 bases and V by 6 bases; bases with no gene match: 6. The germline CDR1 and CDR2 sequences are SGHTA and FQGNSA. This CDR3 has 15 residues. DNA of the CDR3: TGTGCCAGCAGGTCTCCGGGACAGGGGGCAGAGACCCAGTACTTC. Its protein product is CASRSPGQGAETQYF.